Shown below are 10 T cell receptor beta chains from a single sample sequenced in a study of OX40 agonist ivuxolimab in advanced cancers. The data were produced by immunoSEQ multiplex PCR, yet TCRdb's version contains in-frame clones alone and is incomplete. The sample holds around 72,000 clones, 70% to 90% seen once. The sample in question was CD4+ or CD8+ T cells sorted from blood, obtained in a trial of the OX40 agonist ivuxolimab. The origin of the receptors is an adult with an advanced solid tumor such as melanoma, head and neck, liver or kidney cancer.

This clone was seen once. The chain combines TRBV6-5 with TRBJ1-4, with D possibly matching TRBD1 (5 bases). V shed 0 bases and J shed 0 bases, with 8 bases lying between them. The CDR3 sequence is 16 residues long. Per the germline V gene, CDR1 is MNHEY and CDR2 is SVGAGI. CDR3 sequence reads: CASSYSDSATNEKLFF. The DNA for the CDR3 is TGTGCCAGCAGTTACTCCGACAGTGCAACTAATGAAAAACTGTTTTTT.

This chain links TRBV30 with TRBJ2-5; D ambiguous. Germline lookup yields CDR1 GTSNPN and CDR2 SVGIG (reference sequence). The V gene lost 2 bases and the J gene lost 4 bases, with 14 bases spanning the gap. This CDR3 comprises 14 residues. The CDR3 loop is CAWSQDPTGETQYF. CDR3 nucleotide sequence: TGTGCCTGGAGTCAAGACCCCACGGGAGAGACCCAGTACTTC.

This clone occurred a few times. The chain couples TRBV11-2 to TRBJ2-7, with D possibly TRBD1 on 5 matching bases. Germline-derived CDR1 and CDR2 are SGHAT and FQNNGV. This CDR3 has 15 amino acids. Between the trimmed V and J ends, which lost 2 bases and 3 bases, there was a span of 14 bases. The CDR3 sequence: CASSLFHTGNYEQYF. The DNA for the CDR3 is TGTGCCAGCAGCTTATTCCACACAGGCAACTACGAGCAGTACTTC.

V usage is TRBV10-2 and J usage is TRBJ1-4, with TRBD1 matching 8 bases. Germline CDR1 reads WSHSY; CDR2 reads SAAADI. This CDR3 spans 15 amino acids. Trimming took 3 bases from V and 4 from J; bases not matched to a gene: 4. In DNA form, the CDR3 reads TGCGCCAGCAGTGACGGGACAGGCGTTAATGAAAAACTGTTTTTT. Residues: CASSDGTGVNEKLFF.

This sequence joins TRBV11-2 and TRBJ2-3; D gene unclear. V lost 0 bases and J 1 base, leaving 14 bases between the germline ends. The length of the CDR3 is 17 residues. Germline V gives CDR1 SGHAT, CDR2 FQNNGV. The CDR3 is CASSLDPPYARTDTQYF. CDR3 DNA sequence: TGTGCCAGCAGCTTAGACCCCCCTTACGCCCGCACAGATACGCAGTATTTT.

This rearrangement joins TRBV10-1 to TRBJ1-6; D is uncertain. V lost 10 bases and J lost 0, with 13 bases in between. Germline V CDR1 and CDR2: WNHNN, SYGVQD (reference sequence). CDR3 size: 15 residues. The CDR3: CATISGSSYNSPLHF. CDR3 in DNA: TGCGCCACCATCAGTGGGAGCTCCTATAATTCACCCCTCCACTTT.

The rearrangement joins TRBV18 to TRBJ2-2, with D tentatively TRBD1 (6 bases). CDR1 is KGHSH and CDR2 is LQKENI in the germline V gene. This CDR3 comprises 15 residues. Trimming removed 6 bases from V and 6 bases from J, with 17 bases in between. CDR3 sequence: CASSQATGLAGELFF. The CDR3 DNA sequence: TGTGCCAGCTCTCAAGCTACAGGGTTGGCCGGGGAGCTGTTTTTT.

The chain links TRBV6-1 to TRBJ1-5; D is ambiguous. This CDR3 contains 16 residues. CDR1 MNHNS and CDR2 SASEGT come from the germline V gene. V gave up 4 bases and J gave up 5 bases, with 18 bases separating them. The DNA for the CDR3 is TGTGCCAGCAGTGGCTGGGGTAGAGGGAAAGATCAGCCCCAGCATTTT. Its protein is CASSGWGRGKDQPQHF.

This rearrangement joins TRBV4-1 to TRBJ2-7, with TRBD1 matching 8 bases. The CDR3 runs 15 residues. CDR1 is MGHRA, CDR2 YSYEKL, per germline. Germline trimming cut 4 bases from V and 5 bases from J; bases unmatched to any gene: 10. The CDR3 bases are TGCGCCAGCAGCCCCCATTGGGCAGGGGGCAACGAGCAGTACTTC. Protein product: CASSPHWAGGNEQYF.

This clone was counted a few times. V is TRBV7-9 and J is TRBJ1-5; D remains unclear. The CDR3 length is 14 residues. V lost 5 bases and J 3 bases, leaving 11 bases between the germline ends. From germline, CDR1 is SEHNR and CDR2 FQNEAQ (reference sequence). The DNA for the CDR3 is TGTGCCAGCAGCCAAGGGCGAGACAATCAGCCCCAGCATTTT. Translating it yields CASSQGRDNQPQHF.